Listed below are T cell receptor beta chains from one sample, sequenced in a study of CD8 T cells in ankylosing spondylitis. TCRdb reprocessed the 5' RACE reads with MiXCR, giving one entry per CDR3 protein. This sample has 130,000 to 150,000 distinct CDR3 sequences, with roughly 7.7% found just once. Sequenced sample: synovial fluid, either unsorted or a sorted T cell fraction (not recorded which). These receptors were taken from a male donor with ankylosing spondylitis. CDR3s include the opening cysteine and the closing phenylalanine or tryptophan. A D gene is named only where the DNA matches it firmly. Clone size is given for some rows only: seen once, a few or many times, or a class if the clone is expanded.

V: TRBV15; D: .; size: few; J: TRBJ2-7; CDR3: CATSRDRLEQYF; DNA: TGTGCCACCAGCAGAGATCGATTGGAGCAGTACTTC
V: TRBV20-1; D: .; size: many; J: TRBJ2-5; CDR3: CSADSRNQETQYF; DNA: TGCAGTGCAGACTCAAGAAACCAAGAGACCCAGTACTTC
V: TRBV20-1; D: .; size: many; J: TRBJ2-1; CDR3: CSARRDSYNEQFF; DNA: TGCAGTGCTAGACGGGATTCCTACAATGAGCAGTTCTTC
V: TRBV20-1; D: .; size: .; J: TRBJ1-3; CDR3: CSARAGLAETTIYF; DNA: TGCAGTGCTAGAGCGGGGCTTGCTGAAACCACCATATATTTT
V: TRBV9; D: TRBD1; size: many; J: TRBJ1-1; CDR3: CASSVDSGGGGTEAFF; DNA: TGTGCCAGCAGCGTAGATTCAGGGGGCGGTGGAACTGAAGCTTTCTTT
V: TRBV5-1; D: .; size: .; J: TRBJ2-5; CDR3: CASSRGEETQYF; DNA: TGCGCCAGCAGCCGAGGGGAAGAGACCCAGTACTTC
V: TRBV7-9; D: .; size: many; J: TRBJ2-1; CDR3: CASSLERGAYNEQFF; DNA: TGTGCCAGCAGTCTCGAGAGGGGGGCTTACAATGAGCAGTTCTTC
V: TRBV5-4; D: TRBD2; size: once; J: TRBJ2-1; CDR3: CASSLGSGAGNEQFF; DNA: TGTGCCAGCAGCTTGGGAAGCGGGGCGGGCAATGAGCAGTTCTTC
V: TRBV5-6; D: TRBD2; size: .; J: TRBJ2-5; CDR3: CASSLATTAGAQYF; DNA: TGTGCCAGCAGCTTGGCAACGACAGCGGGGGCCCAGTACTTC
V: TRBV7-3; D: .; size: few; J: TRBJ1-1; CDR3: CASSLNPARAFF; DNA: TGTGCCAGCAGCTTAAACCCAGCACGAGCTTTCTTT
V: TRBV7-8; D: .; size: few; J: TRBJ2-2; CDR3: CASSWVRAGELFF; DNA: TGTGCCAGCAGCTGGGTTCGGGCCGGGGAGCTGTTTTTT
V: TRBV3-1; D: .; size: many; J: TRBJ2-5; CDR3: CASNRRTAYQETQYF; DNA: TGTGCCAGCAACCGAAGGACAGCTTACCAAGAGACCCAGTACTTC
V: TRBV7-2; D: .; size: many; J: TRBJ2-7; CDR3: CASSFKASYEQYF; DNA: TGTGCCAGCAGCTTTAAGGCCTCCTACGAGCAGTACTTC
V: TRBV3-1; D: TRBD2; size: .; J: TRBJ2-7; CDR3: CATSSTSGGYYEQYF; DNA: TGTGCCACCTCCTCAACTAGCGGGGGATACTACGAGCAGTACTTC
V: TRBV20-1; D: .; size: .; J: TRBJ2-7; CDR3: CSAPSTSYEQYF; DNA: TGCAGTGCTCCCTCGACCTCCTACGAGCAGTACTTC
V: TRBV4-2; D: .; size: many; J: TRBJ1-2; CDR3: CASSQDRVSIGYTF; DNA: TGTGCCAGCAGCCAAGATCGTGTCTCTATAGGCTACACCTTC
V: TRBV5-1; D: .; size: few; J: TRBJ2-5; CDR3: CASSTTRQETQYF; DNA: TGCGCCAGCAGCACCACTCGTCAAGAGACCCAGTACTTC
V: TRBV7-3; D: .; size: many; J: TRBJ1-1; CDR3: CASSVHSLGTEAFF; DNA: TGTGCCAGCAGCGTCCATTCGTTGGGCACTGAAGCTTTCTTT